This TCR beta chain was obtained from a study of beta chain features in type 1 diabetes. Overall study context: Age, gender, cell numbers and subset yield matched between patients and controls.

Trimming left V 0 bases short and J 9 bases short, with 15 bases between. This CDR3 is built from 14 residues. In germline, CDR1 is SGDLS, CDR2 YYNGEE. Findings and caveats of the study: There was a moderate but significant shortening of TCRB CDR3s in all four CD4+ subsets of Type 1 diabetes patients. A greater similarity of naive, central memory and Treg TCRB repertoires was seen among patients than among healthy donors. A definitive answer on HLA type influencing TCRB rearrangement was not reached here.

Expressed TCRB transcripts were sequenced, since all the RNA that had been isolated was reverse transcribed. TCRdb's table, derived via immunoSEQ multiplex PCR, lists solely in-frame clones and lacks some. The sample includes approximately 250,000 clones, around 15% of them seen just once. Details on this clone: Its antigen remains unidentified.

This TCR came from a man in his thirties or forties with type 1 diabetes. The rearrangement uses TRBV9 and TRBJ2-5; tentatively, D is TRBD1 or TRBD2 (5 bases each). Sequencing used naive CD4+ T cells from blood. CDR3 DNA sequence: TGTGCCAGCAGCGTAGGACAGCCACCCGGGGCCCAGTACTTC. Its translation: CASSVGQPPGAQYF.